The rows below give T cell receptor beta chains drawn from one sample of a study of blood T cell repertoires in COVID-19. Assay used: immunoSEQ multiplex PCR; TCRdb lists only in-frame clones, some missing. This table holds 200,000 to 250,000 clones, around 83% found once. The material sequenced was peripheral blood. The receptors derive from a woman between 50 and 59 years old with COVID-19, enrolled during active disease. Both conserved end residues are part of each CDR3. Each record gives: CDR3 protein, CDR3 DNA, J gene, D gene, clone size, V gene. D genes are given only for firm matches. Size is omitted from some rows. Given values are once, few, many or a class for expanded clones.

CDR3aa: CASSLYLYEQYF
CDR3nt: TGTGCCAGCAGTTTATATCTCTACGAGCAGTACTTC
j_gene: TRBJ2-7
d_gene: .
abundance: .
v_gene: TRBV28

CDR3aa: CASSPRLAGAPNTQYF
CDR3nt: TGTGCCAGCAGTCCACGACTAGCGGGGGCCCCAAATACGCAGTATTTT
j_gene: TRBJ2-3
d_gene: TRBD2
abundance: .
v_gene: TRBV2

CDR3aa: CASSLYSGAADTQYF
CDR3nt: TGTGCCAGCAGCCTATATAGCGGGGCGGCAGATACGCAGTATTTT
j_gene: TRBJ2-3
d_gene: TRBD2
abundance: .
v_gene: TRBV3-1/TRBV3-2

CDR3aa: CASSIAWEYEQYF
CDR3nt: TGTGCCAGTAGTATAGCCTGGGAGTACGAGCAGTACTTC
j_gene: TRBJ2-7
d_gene: .
abundance: .
v_gene: TRBV19

CDR3aa: CASSLDSRYLSSYNSPLHF
CDR3nt: TGTGCCAGCAGCTTAGATAGCCGGTACCTTAGCTCCTATAATTCACCCCTCCACTTT
j_gene: TRBJ1-6
d_gene: .
abundance: few
v_gene: TRBV7-9

CDR3aa: CASSGGQGVLLFF
CDR3nt: TGTGCCAGCAGTGGCGGACAGGGCGTATTACTGTTTTTT
j_gene: TRBJ1-4
d_gene: TRBD1
abundance: .
v_gene: TRBV6-2/TRBV6-3

CDR3aa: CASSLTNRPADTQYF
CDR3nt: TGTGCCAGCAGCTTAACGAACAGACCAGCAGATACGCAGTATTTT
j_gene: TRBJ2-3
d_gene: .
abundance: .
v_gene: TRBV11-1

CDR3aa: CASGAGLGYTF
CDR3nt: TGTGCCAGTGGGGCAGGGCTTGGCTACACCTTC
j_gene: TRBJ1-2
d_gene: .
abundance: .
v_gene: TRBV28

CDR3aa: CASSKIRGEAFF
CDR3nt: TGTGCCAGCAGTAAGATACGCGGTGAAGCTTTCTTT
j_gene: TRBJ1-1
d_gene: .
abundance: .
v_gene: TRBV6-5

CDR3aa: CAISEGLAGVRGNEQFF
CDR3nt: TGTGCCATCAGTGAGGGCCTAGCGGGGGTGAGGGGGAATGAGCAGTTCTTC
j_gene: TRBJ2-1
d_gene: TRBD2
abundance: .
v_gene: TRBV10-3

CDR3aa: CASSFSGGLINTQYF
CDR3nt: TGTGCCAGCAGCTTTAGCGGGGGGCTTATAAATACGCAGTATTTT
j_gene: TRBJ2-3
d_gene: TRBD2
abundance: .
v_gene: TRBV7-9

CDR3aa: CASGSPQGFFGEAFF
CDR3nt: TGTGCTAGTGGCTCTCCTCAGGGGTTTTTCGGAGAAGCTTTCTTT
j_gene: TRBJ1-1
d_gene: .
abundance: .
v_gene: TRBV12-5

CDR3aa: CASSRARESTEAFF
CDR3nt: TGTGCCAGCAGTCGGGCGCGGGAGAGCACTGAAGCTTTCTTT
j_gene: TRBJ1-1
d_gene: .
abundance: .
v_gene: TRBV6-6

CDR3aa: CASTTGTGNANTQYF
CDR3nt: TGTGCCAGCACCACGGGGACAGGGAACGCAAATACGCAGTATTTT
j_gene: TRBJ2-3
d_gene: TRBD1
abundance: .
v_gene: TRBV5-6

CDR3aa: CASSYTTSGDTQYF
CDR3nt: TGCGCCAGCAGCTATACAACTAGCGGGGATACGCAGTATTTT
j_gene: TRBJ2-3
d_gene: TRBD2
abundance: .
v_gene: TRBV5-1

CDR3aa: CSVDSPSYGYIF
CDR3nt: TGCAGCGTTGATAGCCCTTCTTATGGCTACATCTTC
j_gene: TRBJ1-2
d_gene: .
abundance: .
v_gene: TRBV29-1

CDR3aa: CASSLDRLRGGRFYNEQFF
CDR3nt: TGTGCCAGCAGCTTAGATCGCCTGCGGGGGGGCCGGTTTTACAATGAGCAGTTCTTC
j_gene: TRBJ2-1
d_gene: TRBD2
abundance: many
v_gene: TRBV7-2

CDR3aa: CASSPQGNEQFF
CDR3nt: TGTGCCAGCAGCCCACAGGGGAATGAGCAGTTCTTC
j_gene: TRBJ2-1
d_gene: TRBD1
abundance: once
v_gene: TRBV7-9

CDR3aa: CASSLAGGTDTQYF
CDR3nt: TGTGCCAGCAGCTTAGCGGGGGGTACGGATACGCAGTATTTT
j_gene: TRBJ2-3
d_gene: .
abundance: .
v_gene: TRBV7-2

CDR3aa: CATSEHRGNQPQHF
CDR3nt: TGTGCCACCAGTGAGCACAGGGGCAATCAGCCCCAGCATTTT
j_gene: TRBJ1-5
d_gene: .
abundance: .
v_gene: TRBV24-1

CDR3aa: CASSQSLGTGTYEQYF
CDR3nt: TGTGCCAGCAGCCAATCCCTAGGGACAGGGACCTACGAGCAGTACTTC
j_gene: TRBJ2-7
d_gene: TRBD1
abundance: .
v_gene: TRBV3-1/TRBV3-2

CDR3aa: CAFNDRGGSPLHF
CDR3nt: TGTGCCTTCAATGACAGGGGAGGTTCACCCCTCCACTTT
j_gene: TRBJ1-6
d_gene: TRBD1
abundance: .
v_gene: TRBV30

CDR3aa: CASRTMRMNTGELFF
CDR3nt: TGCGCCAGCCGTACAATGAGGATGAACACCGGGGAGCTGTTTTTT
j_gene: TRBJ2-2
d_gene: .
abundance: .
v_gene: TRBV10-2

CDR3aa: CASSLVRGVNEQFF
CDR3nt: TGCGCCAGCAGCTTGGTAAGGGGCGTGAATGAGCAGTTCTTC
j_gene: TRBJ2-1
d_gene: .
abundance: few
v_gene: TRBV5-1

CDR3aa: CASSLSWDRAGETQYF
CDR3nt: TGTGCCAGTAGTCTTTCCTGGGACAGGGCGGGAGAGACCCAGTACTTC
j_gene: TRBJ2-5
d_gene: TRBD1
abundance: once
v_gene: TRBV19

CDR3aa: CASSWGGSEAFF
CDR3nt: TGTGCCAGCAGTTGGGGGGGCTCTGAAGCTTTCTTT
j_gene: TRBJ1-1
d_gene: .
abundance: few
v_gene: TRBV28

CDR3aa: CASSPDRGPSTDTQYF
CDR3nt: TGCGCCAGCAGCCCTGATAGGGGGCCTAGCACAGATACGCAGTATTTT
j_gene: TRBJ2-3
d_gene: TRBD1
abundance: .
v_gene: TRBV5-1

CDR3aa: CASSLGGHNQPQHF
CDR3nt: TGTGCCAGCAGCTTAGGTGGGCATAATCAGCCCCAGCATTTT
j_gene: TRBJ1-5
d_gene: .
abundance: .
v_gene: TRBV7-2

CDR3aa: CASSQAVSAYNEQFF
CDR3nt: TGCGCCAGCAGCCAAGCGGTGTCGGCCTACAATGAGCAGTTCTTC
j_gene: TRBJ2-1
d_gene: .
abundance: .
v_gene: TRBV4-1

CDR3aa: CASSPWTGRNTEAFF
CDR3nt: TGTGCCAGCAGCCCCTGGACAGGGAGGAACACTGAAGCTTTCTTT
j_gene: TRBJ1-1
d_gene: TRBD1
abundance: .
v_gene: TRBV9

CDR3aa: CASSDRTGAEAFF
CDR3nt: TGTGCCAGCAGTGACAGGACAGGGGCGGAAGCTTTCTTT
j_gene: TRBJ1-1
d_gene: TRBD1
abundance: .
v_gene: TRBV12-3/TRBV12-4

CDR3aa: CASTVGGAGNTIYF
CDR3nt: TGTGCCAGCACCGTGGGAGGGGCGGGGAACACCATATATTTT
j_gene: TRBJ1-3
d_gene: .
abundance: .
v_gene: TRBV9

CDR3aa: CAISEPGTYEQYF
CDR3nt: TGTGCCATCAGTGAGCCAGGAACCTACGAGCAGTACTTC
j_gene: TRBJ2-7
d_gene: .
abundance: .
v_gene: TRBV10-3

CDR3aa: CAIKQENNEKLFF
CDR3nt: TGTGCCATCAAACAGGAAAATAATGAAAAACTGTTTTTT
j_gene: TRBJ1-4
d_gene: .
abundance: once
v_gene: TRBV10-3

CDR3aa: CASSPTSGSYNEQFF
CDR3nt: TGTGCCAGCAGCCCCACTAGCGGCTCCTACAATGAGCAGTTCTTC
j_gene: TRBJ2-1
d_gene: TRBD2
abundance: .
v_gene: TRBV4-2

CDR3aa: CASKGAGGTYEQYF
CDR3nt: TGTGCCAGCAAGGGAGCGGGGGGTACGTACGAGCAGTACTTC
j_gene: TRBJ2-7
d_gene: TRBD2
abundance: .
v_gene: TRBV2

CDR3aa: CASSQGYGGDSYNEQFF
CDR3nt: TGTGCCAGCAGCCAAGGGTACGGGGGTGACTCCTACAATGAGCAGTTCTTC
j_gene: TRBJ2-1
d_gene: .
abundance: .
v_gene: TRBV3-1/TRBV3-2

CDR3aa: CASSPRGSYGYTF
CDR3nt: TGTGCCAGCAGTCCCAGGGGTAGCTATGGCTACACCTTC
j_gene: TRBJ1-2
d_gene: .
abundance: .
v_gene: TRBV7-2

CDR3aa: CATRQSGETQYF
CDR3nt: TGTGCCACCAGACAGTCTGGTGAGACCCAGTACTTC
j_gene: TRBJ2-5
d_gene: .
abundance: .
v_gene: TRBV19

CDR3aa: CASSYSNTGKAEQFF
CDR3nt: TGTGCCAGCAGTTACTCTAATACGGGGAAGGCTGAGCAGTTCTTC
j_gene: TRBJ2-1
d_gene: .
abundance: .
v_gene: TRBV6-6

CDR3aa: CASGLGLAGGTDTQYF
CDR3nt: TGTGCTAGTGGTTTGGGTCTCGCGGGGGGCACAGATACGCAGTATTTT
j_gene: TRBJ2-3
d_gene: TRBD2
abundance: .
v_gene: TRBV12-5

CDR3aa: CASSLPSHPFSYRGRAYEQYF
CDR3nt: TGTGCCAGCAGCTTACCCTCTCACCCGTTTAGTTACAGGGGGAGAGCCTACGAGCAGTACTTC
j_gene: TRBJ2-7
d_gene: TRBD1
abundance: .
v_gene: TRBV7-3

CDR3aa: CASSSKTARFEAFF
CDR3nt: TGTGCCAGCAGCTCGAAGACAGCTAGATTTGAAGCTTTCTTT
j_gene: TRBJ1-1
d_gene: .
abundance: .
v_gene: TRBV7-2

CDR3aa: CASSRSGAGEFGEKLFF
CDR3nt: TGCGCCAGCAGCCGTTCGGGGGCGGGGGAATTCGGAGAAAAACTGTTTTTT
j_gene: TRBJ1-4
d_gene: .
abundance: .
v_gene: TRBV4-3

CDR3aa: CATSRDRLQSGGKLFF
CDR3nt: TGTGCCACCAGCAGAGATCGATTACAGTCGGGGGGAAAACTGTTTTTT
j_gene: TRBJ1-4
d_gene: .
abundance: .
v_gene: TRBV15

CDR3aa: CASKNTGRNYGYTF
CDR3nt: TGTGCCAGCAAAAATACGGGAAGAAACTATGGCTACACCTTC
j_gene: TRBJ1-2
d_gene: .
abundance: .
v_gene: TRBV27

CDR3aa: CASSIARGGTEAFF
CDR3nt: TGTGCCAGTAGTATAGCCAGAGGGGGCACTGAAGCTTTCTTT
j_gene: TRBJ1-1
d_gene: .
abundance: .
v_gene: TRBV19

CDR3aa: CASHLERGQPQHF
CDR3nt: TGTGCCAGCCACTTGGAGCGGGGTCAGCCCCAGCATTTT
j_gene: TRBJ1-5
d_gene: .
abundance: .
v_gene: TRBV6-5

CDR3aa: CASQGLAGGYTGELFF
CDR3nt: TGTGCCAGCCAAGGGCTAGCGGGGGGGTACACCGGGGAGCTGTTTTTT
j_gene: TRBJ2-2
d_gene: TRBD2
abundance: .
v_gene: TRBV7-2

CDR3aa: CASSEPVPGISTDTQYF
CDR3nt: TGTGCCAGCAGCGAGCCTGTGCCAGGAATTAGCACAGATACGCAGTATTTT
j_gene: TRBJ2-3
d_gene: .
abundance: .
v_gene: TRBV9

CDR3aa: CASSLGLAAYNEQFF
CDR3nt: TGCGCCAGCAGCTTGGGGCTAGCGGCGTACAATGAGCAGTTCTTC
j_gene: TRBJ2-1
d_gene: TRBD2
abundance: .
v_gene: TRBV5-1

CDR3aa: CATSKVGPGANVLTF
CDR3nt: TGTGCCACCAGCAAGGTGGGCCCTGGGGCCAACGTCCTGACTTTC
j_gene: TRBJ2-6
d_gene: .
abundance: .
v_gene: TRBV15

CDR3aa: CASSPLGGVNYGYTF
CDR3nt: TGTGCCAGCAGCCCACTCGGGGGGGTTAACTATGGCTACACCTTC
j_gene: TRBJ1-2
d_gene: .
abundance: .
v_gene: TRBV7-8

CDR3aa: CASSYSGTSGQETQYF
CDR3nt: TGTGCCAGCAGTTACTCGGGGACTAGCGGGCAAGAGACCCAGTACTTC
j_gene: TRBJ2-5
d_gene: TRBD2
abundance: .
v_gene: TRBV6-6

CDR3aa: CASGNAGGTEAFF
CDR3nt: TGTGCCAGCGGAAACGCCGGGGGCACTGAAGCTTTCTTT
j_gene: TRBJ1-1
d_gene: .
abundance: .
v_gene: TRBV6-5

CDR3aa: CASRYWAGGHTDTQYF
CDR3nt: TGTGCCAGCAGGTATTGGGCCGGGGGGCACACAGATACGCAGTATTTT
j_gene: TRBJ2-3
d_gene: .
abundance: once
v_gene: TRBV11-2

CDR3aa: CASRTAHQQGMDGYTF
CDR3nt: TGTGCCAGTAGAACAGCCCACCAACAGGGAATGGATGGCTACACCTTC
j_gene: TRBJ1-2
d_gene: .
abundance: .
v_gene: TRBV19